This T cell receptor (beta chain) stems from a study of blood T cell repertoires in COVID-19. Study-wide background: From T cells, B-cell-depleted T cells, or PBMCs came the material, which was cDNA or gDNA.

The CDR3 is made up of 13 amino acids. CDR1 and CDR2 (germline): PRHDT, FYEKMQ (reference sequence). Trimming shortened V by 5 bases and J by 4 bases, and 9 bases separated the two germline ends. Assay used: immunoSEQ multiplex PCR; TCRdb lists only in-frame clones, some missing. The data contain tens of thousands of clones, approximately 86% of them singletons. V usage is TRBV13 and J usage is TRBJ2-1; TRBD2 is a possible D gene (6 bases). The sample was peripheral blood. This TCR was sampled from a man in his sixties or seventies with acute or convalescent COVID-19. The chain's CDR3 is CASSPDYYNEQFF. The CDR3 DNA follows: TGTGCCAGCAGCCCGGACTATTACAATGAGCAGTTCTTC.